The 21 T cell receptor beta chains in this list originate from one sample, sequenced in a study of T cell responses to AZD1222 COVID-19 vaccine. The table came from immunoSEQ multiplex PCR; TCRdb's copy has only in-frame clones and leaves some out. The sample yields about 97,000 clones, approximately 90% seen once. Sequences were derived from peripheral blood, sampled on day 0 of AZD1222 vaccination. The receptors stem from an adult in good health.

In its sample, this clone was seen a few times. The chain recombines TRBV19 with TRBJ1-5; the D is unclear. Germline assignment: CDR1 LNHDA and CDR2 SQIVND (reference sequence). The V end was cut by 5 bases, the J end by 1 base, with 9 bases between. There are 14 residues in the CDR3. CDR3 residues: CASSGRRSNQPQHF. The CDR3 nucleotides read TGTGCCAGTAGTGGTAGGAGGAGCAATCAGCCCCAGCATTTT.

The chain is built from TRBV7-2 and TRBJ1-2, with 9 positions matching TRBD1. The CDR3 consists of 17 residues. CDR1 is SGHTA, CDR2 FQGNSA, per germline. V lost 4 bases, J lost 4 bases, and 13 bases stayed unmatched. CDR3 DNA sequence: TGTGCCAGCAGCTCTCGGGACAGGGCCCTAACTGCCTATGGCTACACCTTC. Amino acid sequence: CASSSRDRALTAYGYTF.

V usage is TRBV9 and J usage is TRBJ2-7, with 8 bases aligning to TRBD1. Germline values: CDR1 SGDLS, CDR2 YYNGEE. Losses at the gene ends were 3 bases for V and 10 bases for J; bases not matched to a gene: 9. The CDR3 loop spans 13 amino acids. The CDR3 loop reads CASSASGQGAQYF. In nucleotides, the CDR3 is TGTGCCAGCAGCGCCTCAGGACAGGGTGCTCAGTACTTC. Looking up the rest from reference TRBV9 and TRBJ2-7 gives the full variable domain: DSGVTQTPKHLITATGQRVTLRCSPRSGDLSVYWYQQSLDQGLQFLIQYYNGEERAKGNILERFSAQQFPDLHSELNLSSLELGDSALYFCASSASGQGAQYFGPGTRLTVT.

CDR3 DNA: TGTGCCAGCAGAGTCGGACAGTTAAGCAATCAGCCCCAGCATTTT. Residues: CASRVGQLSNQPQHF. The J gene is TRBJ1-5, the V gene TRBV2; possibly TRBD1 for D (6 bases). The CDR3 consists of 15 residues. Germline-derived CDR1 and CDR2 are SNHLY and FYNNEI. V lost 6 bases, J lost 1 base, and 13 bases lay in between.

This sequence joins TRBV6-6 and TRBJ1-6; D unclear. With 5 bases removed from V and 9 bases from J, the gap between germline ends came to 8 bases. Germline values: CDR1 MNHNY, CDR2 SVGAGI (reference sequence). This CDR3 is built from 12 residues. As DNA, the CDR3 is TGTGCCAGCAGTCCCGTGGGTTCACCCCTCCACTTT. Translated: CASSPVGSPLHF.

The chain recombines TRBV9 with TRBJ1-4, with 9 bases matching TRBD1. After removal of 6 bases from V and 1 base from J, the junction contained 4 bases not matched to a gene. The CDR3 has 15 amino acids. Germline CDR1 reads SGDLS; CDR2 reads YYNGEE. CDR3 in DNA: TGTGCCAGCAACCCGGGACAGGGAACTAATGAAAAACTGTTTTTT. It translates to CASNPGQGTNEKLFF.

The gene calls are TRBV28 and TRBJ1-1; D possibly corresponds to TRBD1 (5 bases). The V gene's germline CDR1 is MDHEN and CDR2 SYDVKM. Trimming took off 6 bases at V and 0 bases at J, with 14 bases between the two ends. The CDR3 extends over 15 amino acids. Here the CDR3 reads CASSPLGGVNTEAFF. CDR3 DNA: TGTGCCAGCAGCCCTCTCGGGGGGGTGAACACTGAAGCTTTCTTT.

The chain carries TRBV2 and TRBJ1-2, with 9 nucleotides matching TRBD1. The CDR3 covers 16 residues. J lost 4 bases, V lost 5 bases, and 11 bases had no gene match. Germline values: CDR1 SNHLY, CDR2 FYNNEI. CDR3 sequence reads: CASSSDRGWTIYGYTF. CDR3 in DNA: TGTGCCAGCAGTTCCGACAGGGGGTGGACAATCTATGGCTACACCTTC.

The gene calls are TRBV28 and TRBJ1-2; D gene ambiguous. The length of the CDR3 is 12 residues. Deletions cut 1 base from V and 2 bases from J, with 2 bases between. CDR1 is MDHEN, CDR2 SYDVKM, per germline. This chain's CDR3 is CASSLSNYGYTF. CDR3 coding DNA: TGTGCCAGCAGTTTATCCAACTATGGCTACACCTTC.

The chain employs TRBV15 and TRBJ1-2; D not resolved. The CDR3 extends over 16 amino acids. Germline V gives CDR1 LNHNV, CDR2 YYDKDF (reference sequence). The V end was cut by 1 base, the J end by 4 bases, with 16 bases between. The CDR3 nucleotides read TGTGCCACCAGCAGAGGACTCGAGGGAAGGAGCTATGGCTACACCTTC. Translating gives CATSRGLEGRSYGYTF.

The chain employs TRBV1 and TRBJ2-2; the table calls TRBD1, which could not be checked here. TRBV1 represents a pseudogene. This CDR3 region has 16 residues. In DNA form, the CDR3 reads TGCACCAGCAGCCGATCGACAGGGAGAATGATCGGGGAGCTGTTTTTT. Its protein is CTSSRSTGRMIGELFF.

The chain combines TRBV24-1 with TRBJ2-1, with a possible D match to TRBD2 (6 bases). This CDR3 is built from 16 residues. Trimming removed 5 bases from V and 5 bases from J, with 18 bases in between. The germline CDR1 and CDR2 sequences are KGHDR and SFDVKD. CDR3 bases: TGTGCCACCAGTGTCCCGGGACTTTCCCCTGACAATGAGCAGTTCTTC. Translating gives CATSVPGLSPDNEQFF.

The chain recombines TRBV7-2 with TRBJ1-3; no clear D gene. Germline lookup yields CDR1 SGHTA and CDR2 FQGNSA. Trimming pared 4 bases from V and 3 bases from J, leaving 7 bases between. The length of the CDR3 is 13 residues. The CDR3 is CASSYVVGNTIYF. The CDR3 nucleotides are TGTGCCAGCAGCTATGTAGTTGGAAACACCATATATTTT.

The V call is TRBV28, the J call TRBJ1-4, with 7 bases identical to TRBD1. Germline loops: CDR1 MDHEN, CDR2 SYDVKM. V lost 8 bases and J lost 6; bases outside the gene matches: 9. This CDR3 contains 14 residues. The CDR3 nucleotides read TGTGCCAGCTGCATTGGACAGGTGTATGAAAAACTGTTTTTT. Protein sequence: CASCIGQVYEKLFF.

The V gene is TRBV30, the J gene TRBJ2-3, with TRBD2 matching 7 bases. The CDR3 is made up of 14 amino acids. In germline, CDR1 is GTSNPN, CDR2 SVGIG (reference sequence). Trimming took 2 bases from V and 0 from J; bases not matched to a gene: 2. The CDR3 loop reads CAWSLAVSTDTQYF. The CDR3 DNA follows: TGTGCCTGGAGTCTAGCGGTTAGCACAGATACGCAGTATTTT.

This chain joins TRBV7-2 and TRBJ2-3; a weak D match, TRBD2 (6 bases). Germline V gene lookup returns CDR1 SGHTA and CDR2 FQGNSA. With 2 bases removed from V and 3 bases from J, the gap between germline ends came to 12 bases. The CDR3 contains 15 residues. This chain's CDR3 is CASSLLRGQTDTQYF. In DNA form, the CDR3 reads TGTGCCAGCAGCTTATTGCGGGGTCAGACAGATACGCAGTATTTT.

This clone has a single count. The chain employs TRBV4-3 and TRBJ2-3; D may be TRBD1 (6 bases). The CDR3 loop spans 16 amino acids. Looked up from germline, CDR1 is LGHNA and CDR2 is YSLEER. Trimming removed 0 bases at V and 1 base at J, with 11 bases between. CDR3 sequence: CASSQEGGAGTDTQYF. The CDR3 region has the DNA TGCGCCAGCAGCCAAGAAGGGGGTGCTGGCACAGATACGCAGTATTTT.

The V call is TRBV28, the J call TRBJ1-4; weak D call: TRBD1 (5 bases). This CDR3 spans 18 amino acids. The germline V gene encodes CDR1 MDHEN and CDR2 SYDVKM. Deletions cut 5 bases from V and 4 bases from J, with 23 bases between. CDR3 sequence reads: CASSGGFLGGPVNEKLFF. CDR3 coding DNA: TGTGCCAGCAGTGGAGGATTTTTGGGGGGACCCGTTAATGAAAAACTGTTTTTT.

This clone was detected only a few times. This chain links TRBV27 with TRBJ2-1, with D perhaps TRBD2 (6 bases). Germline V gives CDR1 MNHEY, CDR2 SMNVEV (reference sequence). The CDR3 consists of 15 residues. V was pared by 1 base and J by 7 bases, with 14 bases between. In nucleotides, the CDR3 is TGTGCCAGCAGTTTATTGGCGGGGATTGGGAATGAGCAGTTCTTC. It yields the protein CASSLLAGIGNEQFF.

The rearrangement links TRBV5-4 to TRBJ1-6, with D tentatively TRBD1 (6 bases). Germline-derived CDR1 and CDR2 are SGHNT and YYREEE (reference sequence). The CDR3 length is 15 residues. V was trimmed by 0 bases and J by 8 bases, leaving 12 bases between them. This CDR3 is CASSLDWGRYSPLHF. The CDR3 DNA reads as TGTGCCAGCAGCTTGGATTGGGGGCGGTATTCACCCCTCCACTTT. Together with reference TRBV5-4 and TRBJ1-6, the CDR3 gives the full variable domain: ETGVTQSPTHLIKTRGQQVTLRCSSQSGHNTVSWYQQALGQGPQFIFQYYREEENGRGNFPPRFSGLQFPNYSSELNVNALELDDSALYLCASSLDWGRYSPLHFGNGTRLTVT.

The chain couples TRBV19 to TRBJ1-2, with 10 bases identical to TRBD1. Germline lookup yields CDR1 LNHDA and CDR2 SQIVND (reference sequence). V was clipped by 10 bases and J by 6 bases; unmatched bases: 11. The CDR3 has 14 amino acids. CDR3 loop: CATDSGQGWNGYTF. The CDR3, as DNA: TGTGCCACCGACTCGGGACAGGGGTGGAATGGCTACACCTTC.